The 20 T cell receptor beta chains below all came from one sample that was sequenced in a study of spatial heterogeneity in lung cancer (dated by TCRdb to about 2019). These receptors lack a known antigen. Study-wide findings and limitations: The number of expanded intratumoral alpha and beta TCRs correlated with the tumor nonsynonymous mutation count.

This sample's time point label indicates: sample taken at primary tumor resection. Receptor amplification or capture employed 5' RACE. The run used a NextSeq 500. TCRdb took the public reads, trimmed them with fastp at Q25, ran MiXCR for clone calling and kept in-frame beta chains. A single entry per CDR3 protein holds the most common genes and DNA from its merged rows. In this sample the table shows 100,000 or so distinct CDR3 sequences, nearly 4.5% of which occur a single time. The ten largest account for over 20% of the sample. The sequenced sample was lung tumor tissue, obtained at surgery. The receptors derive from a male donor with early-stage non-small cell lung cancer.

This clonotype showed up many times. DNA for the CDR3: TGTGCCAGCCAGAGGACAGCTTCGAACTATGGCTACACCTTC. Translated, it gives CASQRTASNYGYTF. The V and J genes are TRBV12-3 or TRBV12-4 and TRBJ1-2; D is perhaps TRBD1 (6 bases). The V end lost 8 bases, the J end lost 2 bases, and 15 bases lay between the germline ends. The CDR3 totals 14 residues.

This clonotype was picked up many times. CDR3 protein: CASEEDTEAFF. The CDR3 DNA reads TGTGCCAGCGAAGAGGACACTGAAGCTTTCTTT. V is TRBV25-1 and J is TRBJ1-1; D unresolved. The CDR3 runs to 11 residues. From germline, CDR1 is MGHDK and CDR2 SYGVNS. Trimming left V 8 bases short and J 3 bases short, with 7 bases between.

This clonotype was seen at least ten times. V gene TRBV7-8 combines with J gene TRBJ1-5; D gene unclear. The CDR3 consists of 13 residues. V shed 4 bases and J shed 9 bases, with 13 bases lying between them. From germline, CDR1 is SGHVS and CDR2 FQNEAQ. Here the CDR3 reads CASSSLALRPQHF. The CDR3 DNA is TGTGCCAGCAGCTCCCTGGCCCTCCGGCCCCAGCATTTT.

A few counts support this clonotype. The gene calls are TRBV3-1 and TRBJ2-1, with 9 bases identical to TRBD2. The CDR3 is 14 amino acids. The ends lost 1 base at V and 6 bases at J; junction bases unmatched: 1. Germline CDR1 LGHDT, CDR2 YNNKEL (reference sequence). Here the CDR3 DNA reads TGTGCCAGCAGCCAAGGACTAGCGGTCAATGAGCAGTTCTTC. Its translation is CASSQGLAVNEQFF.

The chain has TRBV2 and TRBJ1-5, with D uncertain. Germline V gene lookup returns CDR1 SNHLY and CDR2 FYNNEI. V was pared by 4 bases and J by 3 bases, with 13 bases between. CDR3 size: 15 residues. The CDR3 coding sequence is TGTGCCAGCAGTGTGGGAATGGTGTCCAATCAGCCCCAGCATTTT. It specifies CASSVGMVSNQPQHF.

This clonotype was detected ten times or more. The chain combines TRBV6-6 with TRBJ1-1; 12 positions match TRBD1. Trimming at V came to 5 bases and at J to 3 bases, leaving 7 bases not matched to a gene. The CDR3 loop spans 16 amino acids. Germline V gene lookup returns CDR1 MNHNY and CDR2 SVGAGI (reference sequence). CDR3 region: CASSHGTGGAYTEAFF. In DNA form, the CDR3 reads TGTGCCAGCAGTCACGGGACAGGGGGCGCGTACACTGAAGCTTTCTTT.

This clonotype was recorded at least ten times. The chain employs TRBV27 and TRBJ2-2; 9 bases line up with TRBD2. V dropped 4 bases and J dropped 1; count of bases not matched to a gene: 4. CDR1 MNHEY and CDR2 SMNVEV come from the germline V gene (reference sequence). This CDR3 region has 16 residues. The DNA for the CDR3 is TGTGCCAGCAGTTCAGGACTAGCGAGGAACACCGGGGAGCTGTTTTTT. Its translation: CASSSGLARNTGELFF.

There are many counts of this clonotype. This rearrangement joins TRBV3-1 to TRBJ2-7; 7 bases map to TRBD1. Germline values: CDR1 LGHDT, CDR2 YNNKEL (reference sequence). The V segment lost 4 bases and the J segment 6 bases; nucleotides outside the gene matches: 12. The CDR3 loop spans 15 amino acids. The CDR3 DNA is TGTGCCAGCAGCCTATACCATAGACAGGGCGGCGAGCAGTACTTC. This codes for CASSLYHRQGGEQYF.

This clonotype was observed a handful of times. The V and J genes are TRBV20-1 and TRBJ2-7, with D perhaps TRBD2 (5 bases). Germline values: CDR1 DFQATT, CDR2 SNEGSKA (reference sequence). This CDR3 comprises 15 residues. V lost 0 bases to trimming and J lost 0 bases, with 12 bases between them. The DNA for the CDR3 is TGCAGTGCTAGAGATTTGCGGGTTAGCTCCTACGAGCAGTACTTC. Amino acid sequence: CSARDLRVSSYEQYF.

A few counts support this clonotype. The rearrangement uses TRBV18 and TRBJ1-2; D may be TRBD1 (6 bases). CDR3 length: 14 residues. The germline gives CDR1 KGHSH, CDR2 LQKENI. V lost 2 bases, J lost 4 bases, and 11 bases lay in between. CDR3 amino acids: CASSPTGMGYGYTF. The DNA for the CDR3 is TGTGCCAGCTCACCAACAGGGATGGGCTATGGCTACACCTTC.

This clonotype was counted many times. The genes are TRBV28 and TRBJ1-5, with TRBD1 as a possible D gene (5 bases). Between the trimmed V and J ends, which lost 2 bases and 2 bases, there was a span of 13 bases. CDR3 length: 16 amino acids. CDR1 and CDR2 from the germline V gene are MDHEN and SYDVKM. The DNA for the CDR3 is TGTGCCAGCAGTTTAAGGTCCCTGGGGGGCAATCAGCCCCAGCATTTT. This encodes CASSLRSLGGNQPQHF.

This clonotype was observed at least ten times. CDR3 DNA: TGTGCCAGCAGCCAGGGCTCTGGCGGGAGGGCAGATACGCAGTATTTT. As protein: CASSQGSGGRADTQYF. V usage is TRBV4-2 and J usage is TRBJ2-3, with 9 bases aligning to TRBD2. The V segment lost 3 bases and the J segment 4 bases; nucleotides outside the gene matches: 8. Germline CDR1 LGHNA, CDR2 YNFKEQ. The CDR3 has 16 residues.

This clonotype was found many times. V is TRBV12-5 and J is TRBJ1-3; the D gene is possibly TRBD1 (5 bases). This CDR3 contains 12 residues. Trimming took off 8 bases at V and 4 bases at J, with 9 bases between the two ends. CDR1 and CDR2 from the germline V gene are LGHNT and FRNRAP. Here the CDR3 DNA reads TGTGCTAGTCAGACAGAAGGAAACACCATATATTTT. Translating it yields CASQTEGNTIYF.

The chain links TRBV7-9 to TRBJ2-1; perhaps TRBD1 as D (6 bases). CDR1 and CDR2 from the germline V gene are SEHNR and FQNEAQ (reference sequence). The CDR3 loop spans 14 amino acids. V gave up 1 base and J gave up 7 bases, with 11 bases separating them. For the CDR3, the DNA is TGTGCCAGCAGCTTAGACAGGGCCTGGAATGAGCAGTTCTTC. Translated, it gives CASSLDRAWNEQFF.

The chain has TRBV20-1 and TRBJ1-6; D is unclear. V lost 3 bases and J 7 bases, leaving 7 bases between the germline ends. This CDR3 contains 12 residues. CDR1 is DFQATT and CDR2 is SNEGSKA in the germline V gene (reference sequence). Here the CDR3 reads CSARDQNSPLHF. The CDR3 DNA is TGCAGTGCTAGGGATCAGAATTCACCCCTCCACTTT.

This clonotype was seen many times. The chain combines TRBV4-1 with TRBJ2-3; the D is unclear. CDR1 and CDR2 from the germline V gene are MGHRA and YSYEKL. Trimming removed 4 bases at V and 2 bases at J, with 13 bases between. This CDR3 has 15 residues. In DNA, the CDR3 is TGCGCCAGCAGCCCTACCCTACTACCCACAGATACGCAGTATTTT. This translates into CASSPTLLPTDTQYF.

At least ten counts were recorded for this clonotype. The chain is built from TRBV11-1 and TRBJ2-3; 8 nucleotides align to TRBD2. Germline V gene lookup returns CDR1 SGHAT and CDR2 FQDESV (reference sequence). The trim removed 4 bases at V and 4 bases at J, leaving 7 bases unmatched. There are 15 residues in the CDR3. The CDR3 protein is CASSSDGRASDTQYF. Written as DNA, the CDR3 is TGTGCCAGCAGCTCCGACGGGAGGGCCTCAGATACGCAGTATTTT.

The table lists this clonotype with many counts. V and J are TRBV29-1 and TRBJ2-4; 8 bases are a match to TRBD1. The CDR3 is 13 amino acids. V was pared by 3 bases and J by 5 bases, with 3 bases of the junction left unmatched. Germline loops: CDR1 SQVTM, CDR2 ANQGSEA. CDR3 sequence reads: CSVDATGENIQYF. The CDR3, as DNA: TGCAGCGTTGACGCGACAGGGGAAAACATTCAGTACTTC.

This clonotype was detected ten times or more. The rearrangement uses TRBV20-1 and TRBJ2-5; the match to TRBD1 covers 7 bases. The V segment lost 0 bases and the J segment 5 bases; nucleotides outside the gene matches: 30. The CDR3 has 22 amino acids. Germline assignment: CDR1 DFQATT and CDR2 SNEGSKA (reference sequence). The CDR3 nucleotides read TGCAGTGCTAGAGATTACAGGGCGACCTTTCCTCGCGTTAGCGAACAGGGGGAGACCCAGTACTTC. This encodes CSARDYRATFPRVSEQGETQYF.

This clonotype was detected many times. The chain couples TRBV28 to TRBJ2-7, with D unclear. Germline assignment: CDR1 MDHEN and CDR2 SYDVKM. This CDR3 has 14 residues. Between the trimmed V and J ends, which lost 6 bases and 5 bases, there was a span of 17 bases. The CDR3 bases are TGTGCCAGCAGCCCTCCTATTTCGGGCGACGAGCAGTACTTC. Its protein product is CASSPPISGDEQYF.